These 15 T cell receptor beta chains originate from one sample sequenced in a study of Ad26.COV2.S vaccination and SARS-CoV-2 variants (dated by TCRdb to about 2021). Read against the paper, the sample's treatment or condition label means: about 20 received Ad26.COV2.S at low or high dose, single or two shots; roughly 5 received placebo; per-sample allocation not given. For vaccine and placebo recipients, repertoires were sequenced using samples collected on day 63 after the first injection. Library creation used the immunoSEQ multiplex PCR assay. Not all clones reach the TCRdb copy of this immuneACCESS table, which keeps in-frame sequences only. Checked studies attribute under half of the gap to unresolved V genes and leave the rest unexplained. A total of 380,000 or so clones appear in this sample, roughly 80% of them only once. The ten largest clones capture just under 7.5% of the sample. The sequencing used peripheral blood, collected in a trial of Ad26.COV2.S vaccine versus placebo. These receptors were taken from a person aged 18-60 years who received the Ad26.COV2.S COVID-19 vaccine or a placebo.

The chain couples TRBV7-2 to TRBJ1-5, with D unclear. CDR3 length: 16 residues. Trimming removed 1 base at V and 5 bases at J, with 15 bases between. Germline-derived CDR1 and CDR2 are SGHTA and FQGNSA. In DNA form, the CDR3 reads TGTGCCAGCAGCTTAGGGAGGAGGGTATCCCATCAGCCCCAGCATTTT. Translating it yields CASSLGRRVSHQPQHF. Complete variable domain (other parts from reference TRBV7-2 and TRBJ1-5): GAGVSQSPSNKVTEKGKDVELRCDPISGHTALYWYRQSLGQGLEFLIYFQGNSAPDKSGLPSDRFSAERTGGSVSTLTIQRTQQEDSAVYLCASSLGRRVSHQPQHFGDGTRLSIL.

J is TRBJ1-1 and V is TRBV3-1 (or the pseudogene TRBV3-2), with D hard to call. Germline CDR1 and CDR2: LGHDT and YNNKEL (reference sequence). V gave up 1 base and J gave up 4 bases, with 7 bases separating them. The CDR3 runs to 13 residues. The chain's CDR3 is CASSQGGVTEAFF. CDR3 bases: TGTGCCAGCAGCCAAGGTGGGGTCACTGAAGCTTTCTTT.

This sequence joins TRBV7-3 and TRBJ2-1, with a weak D call TRBD2 (5 bases). Trimming left V 4 bases short and J 8 bases short, with 15 bases between. The CDR3 extends over 14 amino acids. Looked up from germline, CDR1 is SGHTA and CDR2 is FQGTGA. The CDR3 bases are TGTGCCAGCAGCTCGGGAAGCGGCCCATATGAGCAGTTCTTC. Translation: CASSSGSGPYEQFF.

V gene TRBV11-3 combines with J gene TRBJ2-5; 8 bases are a match to TRBD1. The CDR3 has 14 residues. Germline loops: CDR1 SGHNT, CDR2 YENEEA. V shed 5 bases and J 1 base; nucleotides not matched to a gene: 3. In nucleotides, the CDR3 is TGTGCCAGCAGCAAGGGACAGGCCCAAGAGACCCAGTACTTC. Its protein product is CASSKGQAQETQYF.

V and J are TRBV7-3 and TRBJ1-1; D remains unclear. V lost 0 bases and J lost 2, with 7 bases in between. Looked up from germline, CDR1 is SGHTA and CDR2 is FQGTGA. The CDR3 spans 14 residues. CDR3 amino acids: CASSLTGSNTEAFF. The CDR3 coding sequence is TGTGCCAGCAGCTTAACAGGGTCTAACACTGAAGCTTTCTTT.

The chain uses TRBV20-1 and TRBJ2-7; D gene ambiguous. CDR3 length: 11 residues. CDR1 DFQATT and CDR2 SNEGSKA come from the germline V gene (reference sequence). V lost 0 bases and J 6 bases, leaving 6 bases between the germline ends. CDR3 loop: CSARDRAEQYF. DNA for the CDR3: TGCAGTGCTAGAGATCGGGCCGAGCAGTACTTC.

The chain carries TRBV4-2 and TRBJ2-5; 10 bases agree with TRBD2. From germline, CDR1 is LGHNA and CDR2 YNFKEQ. After removal of 0 bases from V and 5 bases from J, the junction contained 12 bases not matched to a gene. CDR3 size: 18 residues. CDR3 region: CASSQDPVAGGPRETQYF. The CDR3 DNA follows: TGTGCCAGCAGCCAAGATCCGGTAGCGGGGGGACCTAGGGAGACCCAGTACTTC.

This rearrangement joins TRBV21-1 to TRBJ2-6. TRBV21-1 is a pseudogene segment. The CDR3 is 19 amino acids. DNA of the CDR3: TGTGCCAGCAGCAAAGCGCCTAACGGGCCCCTTTCTGGGGCCAACGTCCTGACTTTC. Protein: CASSKAPNGPLSGANVLTF.

The chain joins TRBV4-1 to TRBJ2-4, with D uncertain. V was clipped by 1 base and J by 8 bases, with 9 bases between them. This CDR3 region has 13 residues. Germline CDR1 MGHRA, CDR2 YSYEKL. CDR3 sequence: CASSQGLLDIQYF. CDR3 bases: TGCGCCAGCAGCCAAGGACTCCTGGACATTCAGTACTTC.

V usage is TRBV29-1 and J usage is TRBJ1-2; D not certain. Trimming shortened V by 3 bases and J by 9 bases, and 14 bases separated the two germline ends. CDR1 SQVTM and CDR2 ANQGSEA come from the germline V gene. CDR3 length: 12 residues. The CDR3 loop is CSVEPPNLSYTF. The CDR3 DNA follows: TGCAGCGTTGAGCCCCCGAATTTGAGCTACACCTTC.

A remark on this clone: Different DNA sequences within this sample yield the same CDR3. The rearrangement joins TRBV27 to TRBJ2-3; D remains unclear. V lost 4 bases and J lost 2, with 1 base in between. The CDR3 extends over 11 amino acids. Looked up from germline, CDR1 is MNHEY and CDR2 is SMNVEV (reference sequence). CDR3 residues: CASSSTDTQYF. CDR3 DNA: TGTGCCAGCAGTTCCACAGATACGCAGTATTTT.

This clone was counted once. The chain couples TRBV6-5 to TRBJ1-5; tentatively, D is TRBD1 (6 bases). CDR3 size: 14 residues. The V and J ends lost 6 bases and 5 bases respectively, with 14 bases between them. Per germline, CDR1 MNHEY and CDR2 SVGAGI. This CDR3 reads CASRETGFYQPQHF. The CDR3 nucleotides read TGTGCCAGCAGGGAGACAGGATTTTATCAGCCCCAGCATTTT.

The V call is TRBV25-1, the J call TRBJ1-6, with TRBD1 matching over 7 bases. Per germline, CDR1 MGHDK and CDR2 SYGVNS. V gave up 6 bases and J gave up 6 bases; unmatched junction bases: 5. The length of the CDR3 is 14 residues. In DNA form, the CDR3 reads TGTGCCAGCAGACCGGGACAGAGTAATTCACCCCTCCACTTT. This gives the protein CASRPGQSNSPLHF.

In this sample, this clone turned up a few times. The V call is TRBV12-3 or TRBV12-4, the J call TRBJ1-6; D gene uncertain. V lost 6 bases and J 10 bases, leaving 10 bases between the germline ends. This CDR3 is 12 amino acids long. CDR3 DNA sequence: TGTGCCAGCAGCCCTAGGAGGTCACCCCTCCACTTT. Translated, it gives CASSPRRSPLHF.

J is TRBJ1-3 and V is TRBV30; TRBD1 matches at 8 bases. The germline V gene has CDR1 GTSNPN and CDR2 SVGIG (reference sequence). V dropped 2 bases and J dropped 0; count of bases not matched to a gene: 3. The CDR3 is 15 amino acids. The CDR3 loop is CAWSRTGNSGNTIYF. The CDR3 DNA reads as TGTGCCTGGAGTCGGACAGGGAACTCTGGAAACACCATATATTTT.